This TCR beta chain was sequenced for a study of cytomegalovirus exposure and HLA in healthy donors. PCR primers comprised 60 Vbeta and 13 Jbeta primers. Generated by immunoSEQ multiplex PCR, the TCRdb table keeps only in-frame clones and is missing some. The table has about 84,000 clones, about 77% seen once; the top ten hold 2.5%. On this clone itself: The antigen is unknown.

Germline V gene sequence: CDR1 MGHRA, CDR2 YSYEKL. The CDR3 length is 19 residues. The trim removed 5 bases at V and 12 bases at J, leaving 23 bases unmatched. Regarding the study as a whole: Previous analysis showed most TCR beta V segments were productive about 90% or about 30% of the time. For TCR beta chains, V- and J-gene trimming was later linked to a missense DCLRE1C variant.

Sequenced input: PBMCs. The TCR comes from a male donor in good health and CMV-seropositive. The chain has TRBV4-1 and TRBJ2-1; TRBD2 matches at 12 bases. CDR3 protein: CASSYRLPGRLAGGPGQFF. In nucleotides, the CDR3 is TGCGCCAGCAGCTACAGACTCCCCGGGCGGCTAGCGGGAGGGCCAGGGCAGTTCTTC.